A selection of T cell receptor beta chains follows, all from one sample in a study of cytotoxic CD8 clonotypes in ibrutinib-treated CLL. TCRdb's copy holds only in-frame clones and misses some; the assay was immunoSEQ multiplex PCR. The data hold tens of thousands of clones, with roughly 50% observed a single time. Here the sequenced sample was PBMCs, taken at disease progression, from a patient treated with ibrutinib. These receptors were collected from a human donor with chronic lymphocytic leukemia. CDR3s include the opening cysteine and the closing phenylalanine or tryptophan. The D gene is left open where the match is weak. The listing skips clone size in some rows; elsewhere it reads once, few, many or a size class.

clone_size	d_call	cdr3_length	v_call	j_call	cdr3_aa	cdr3_nt
-	TRBD1	12	TRBV9	TRBJ1-3	CATGTGGNTIYF	TGTGCCACTGGGACAGGGGGAAACACCATATATTTT
few	-	14	TRBV27	TRBJ1-2	CASSPQGPIYGYTF	TGTGCCAGCAGCCCGCAGGGACCGATCTATGGCTACACCTTC
-	TRBD2	15	TRBV28	TRBJ2-7	CASRGLAGGAYEQYF	TGTGCCAGCAGGGGACTAGCGGGGGGAGCCTACGAGCAGTACTTC
few	-	13	TRBV30	TRBJ2-7	CAWRDSELYEQYF	TGTGCCTGGAGGGACAGTGAACTCTACGAGCAGTACTTC
-	-	15	TRBV2	TRBJ2-2	CASKVDSPNTGELFF	TGTGCCAGCAAGGTGGACAGCCCGAACACCGGGGAGCTGTTTTTT
-	-	15	TRBV27	TRBJ1-1	CASSLEGLRNTEAFF	TGTGCCAGCAGTTTGGAGGGGTTACGGAACACTGAAGCTTTCTTT
few	-	14	TRBV7-9	TRBJ2-7	CASSLGGSRYEQYF	TGTGCCAGCAGCTTAGGAGGTTCGCGCTACGAGCAGTACTTC
few	-	14	TRBV11-3	TRBJ2-1	CASSLQGTYNEQFF	TGTGCCAGCAGCTTACAGGGAACCTACAATGAGCAGTTCTTC
-	TRBD2	19	TRBV4-1	TRBJ2-7	CASSQRTSGGYASSYEQYF	TGCGCCAGCAGCCAACGGACTAGCGGGGGCTATGCGAGCTCCTACGAGCAGTACTTC
few	-	13	TRBV28	TRBJ2-5	CATLLGFQETQYF	TGTGCCACGCTCTTGGGATTCCAAGAGACCCAGTACTTC
few	-	14	TRBV7-2	TRBJ1-2	CASSLVQANYGYTF	TGTGCCAGCAGCTTAGTACAGGCTAACTATGGCTACACCTTC
many	-	13	TRBV6-5	TRBJ1-2	CASGREGFYGYTF	TGTGCCAGCGGTAGGGAAGGATTCTATGGCTACACCTTC
few	-	16	TRBV28	TRBJ2-7	CASSFVFEQNPYEQYF	TGTGCCAGCAGTTTTGTCTTCGAACAGAACCCTTACGAGCAGTACTTC
-	TRBD1	14	TRBV25-1	TRBJ2-7	CASSRQGAYYEQYF	TGTGCCAGCAGCAGACAGGGGGCATATTACGAGCAGTACTTC
many	-	16	TRBV4-1	TRBJ1-3	CASSQAAAAGGNTIYF	TGCGCCAGCAGCCAAGCCGCCGCGGCAGGCGGAAACACCATATATTTT
-	-	14	TRBV28	TRBJ1-2	CASKSATGNYGYTF	TGTGCCAGCAAATCCGCCACGGGTAACTATGGCTACACCTTC